Shown below are 27 T cell receptor beta chains from a single sample sequenced in a study of cytomegalovirus exposure and HLA in healthy donors. The PCR was carried out with 60 Vbeta primers and 13 Jbeta primers. Assay: immunoSEQ multiplex PCR; the TCRdb copy retains only in-frame clones and omits some. The profile covers 95,000 to 150,000 clones, with roughly three fifths appearing a single time and around 8.8% taken by the ten largest. Source material: PBMCs. These receptor sequences come from a woman in her thirties or forties in good health and CMV-seropositive.

The gene calls are TRBV7-9 and TRBJ2-7; D perhaps matches TRBD1 (6 bases). The germline V and J ends were trimmed by 3 bases and 0 bases, with 12 bases remaining between them. The CDR3 is 15 amino acids. Per the germline V gene, CDR1 is SEHNR and CDR2 is FQNEAQ (reference sequence). The CDR3: CASSLTGPSSYEQYF. In DNA form, the CDR3 reads TGTGCCAGCAGCTTGACAGGTCCTTCCTCCTACGAGCAGTACTTC. Full variable domain (rest looked up from reference TRBV7-9 and TRBJ2-7): DTGVSQNPRHKITKRGQNVTFRCDPISEHNRLYWYRQTLGQGPEFLTYFQNEAQLEKSRLLSDRFSAERPKGSFSTLEIQRTEQGDSAMYLCASSLTGPSSYEQYFGPGTRLTVT.

The chain joins TRBV2 to TRBJ2-7; 11 bases agree with TRBD2. CDR3 length: 15 residues. CDR1 and CDR2 from the germline V gene are SNHLY and FYNNEI. The V gene end was trimmed by 3 bases and the J gene end by 0 bases; junction bases not matched to a gene: 1. CDR3 amino acids: CASSEGLAASYEQYF. The CDR3 DNA follows: TGTGCCAGCAGTGAGGGACTAGCGGCCTCCTACGAGCAGTACTTC.

J is TRBJ2-7 and V is TRBV5-4, with TRBD2 matching over 10 bases. The CDR3 has 17 amino acids. Unmatched junction bases numbered 10, after V lost 0 bases and J lost 4 bases. The germline V gene has CDR1 SGHNT and CDR2 YYREEE (reference sequence). Here the CDR3 reads CASSLGGLAGVQYEQYF. The CDR3 DNA is TGTGCCAGCAGCTTGGGGGGGCTAGCGGGAGTTCAGTACGAGCAGTACTTC.

CDR3 residues: CASSLWGDRGTEAFF. The CDR3 DNA sequence: TGTGCCAGCAGCTTATGGGGGGACAGGGGCACTGAAGCTTTCTTT. The V and J genes are TRBV7-3 and TRBJ1-1, with 10 bases fitting TRBD1. The J segment lost 4 bases and the V segment lost 2 bases, leaving 4 bases of the junction unmatched. CDR3 length: 15 amino acids. In germline, CDR1 is SGHTA, CDR2 FQGTGA.

This clone was detected once. V gene TRBV13 combines with J gene TRBJ2-7; possible D gene TRBD2, 6 bases. The germline gives CDR1 PRHDT, CDR2 FYEKMQ (reference sequence). The CDR3 has 15 amino acids. Trimming took 5 bases from V and 0 from J, leaving 14 bases between them. The CDR3 loop is CASSGGVKSSYEQYF. CDR3 in DNA: TGTGCCAGCAGCGGCGGGGTGAAAAGCTCCTACGAGCAGTACTTC.

The chain is built from TRBV7-9 and TRBJ2-2; 9 bases map to TRBD1. Germline CDR1 reads SEHNR; CDR2 reads FQNEAQ (reference sequence). The CDR3 is 15 amino acids. V lost 3 bases, J lost 3 bases, and 2 bases stayed unmatched. DNA of the CDR3: TGTGCCAGCAGCTTGGGGACAGGGCACACCGGGGAGCTGTTTTTT. The encoded protein is CASSLGTGHTGELFF.

J is TRBJ1-1 and V is TRBV27, with 8 bases lining up with TRBD1. The ends lost 5 bases at V and 5 bases at J; junction bases unmatched: 7. The CDR3 has 14 residues. Per germline, CDR1 MNHEY and CDR2 SMNVEV (reference sequence). The CDR3, as DNA: TGTGCCAGCAGTCTGGCAGGGGGCTGGACTGAAGCTTTCTTT. Its protein product is CASSLAGGWTEAFF.

The V call is TRBV19, the J call TRBJ2-2; maybe TRBD1 (5 bases). The V and J ends lost 7 bases and 4 bases respectively, with 13 bases between them. This CDR3 region has 14 residues. The V gene's germline CDR1 is LNHDA and CDR2 SQIVND (reference sequence). The CDR3 loop is CASTSGQFTGELFF. CDR3 nucleotides: TGTGCCAGTACCTCCGGACAATTCACCGGGGAGCTGTTTTTT.

Only a few counts were recorded for this clone. CDR3 bases: TGTGCCAGCAGTTTTTCGACAGGGGCCAGCCATGGCTACACCTTC. This gives the protein CASSFSTGASHGYTF. The chain employs TRBV6-5 and TRBJ1-2, with TRBD1 matching over 8 bases. Germline lookup yields CDR1 MNHEY and CDR2 SVGAGI. This CDR3 spans 15 amino acids. V shed 4 bases and J 6 bases; nucleotides not matched to a gene: 10.

The chain couples TRBV10-3 to TRBJ1-2; D remains unclear. The CDR3 runs to 12 residues. Germline V gene lookup returns CDR1 ENHRY and CDR2 SYGVKD. V shed 8 bases and J shed 3 bases, with 10 bases lying between them. The CDR3 reads CAIPGRDYGYTF. The CDR3 nucleotides read TGTGCCATCCCTGGCCGGGACTATGGCTACACCTTC.

The J gene is TRBJ2-1, the V gene TRBV28; a possible D gene is TRBD1 (6 bases). Germline CDR1 and CDR2: MDHEN and SYDVKM. CDR3 size: 15 residues. Trimming shortened V by 3 bases and J by 2 bases, and 11 bases separated the two germline ends. The CDR3 coding sequence is TGTGCCAGCAGTTTCGAGACAGGAACCTACAATGAGCAGTTCTTC. Amino acid sequence: CASSFETGTYNEQFF. Combining the CDR3 with reference TRBV28 and TRBJ2-1 gives the whole variable domain DVKVTQSSRYLVKRTGEKVFLECVQDMDHENMFWYRQDPGLGLRLIYFSYDVKMKEKGDIPEGYSVSREKKERFSLILESASTNQTSMYLCASSFETGTYNEQFFGPGTRLTVL.

The gene calls are TRBV5-5 and TRBJ1-2; D unresolved. The CDR3 spans 15 residues. Germline CDR1 is SGHKS and CDR2 is YYEKEE (reference sequence). Trimming took off 0 bases at V and 1 base at J, with 10 bases between the two ends. The CDR3 nucleotides are TGTGCCAGCAGCTTGGGGCCCTCTCTTAACTATGGCTACACCTTC. Translated: CASSLGPSLNYGYTF. Variable domain in full (rest from reference TRBV5-5 and TRBJ1-2): DAGVTQSPTHLIKTRGQQVTLRCSPISGHKSVSWYQQVLGQGPQFIFQYYEKEERGRGNFPDRFSARQFPNYSSELNVNALLLGDSALYLCASSLGPSLNYGYTFGSGTRLTVV.

The chain carries TRBV19 and TRBJ2-5; tentative D call: TRBD1 (6 bases). CDR1 and CDR2 from the germline V gene are LNHDA and SQIVND (reference sequence). The CDR3 runs to 14 residues. With 1 base removed from V and 1 base from J, the gap between germline ends came to 7 bases. CDR3: CASSIGTAQETQYF. CDR3 DNA sequence: TGTGCCAGTAGTATAGGGACAGCCCAAGAGACCCAGTACTTC.

The gene calls are TRBV7-9 and TRBJ2-7, with 9 nucleotides matching TRBD1. This CDR3 comprises 15 residues. From germline, CDR1 is SEHNR and CDR2 FQNEAQ (reference sequence). V was clipped by 5 bases and J by 6 bases; unmatched bases: 11. This CDR3 reads CASSATKTGGGEQYF. The CDR3 nucleotides are TGTGCCAGCAGCGCAACTAAAACAGGGGGCGGCGAGCAGTACTTC.

This chain uses TRBV27 with TRBJ2-7; D is uncertain. Germline V gene data show CDR1 as MNHEY and CDR2 as SMNVEV (reference sequence). V lost 8 bases and J lost 3, with 14 bases in between. CDR3 size: 13 residues. The DNA for the CDR3 is TGTGCCAGCTCCTACGGAGCCGTCTACGAGCAGTACTTC. Translation gives CASSYGAVYEQYF.

CDR3 in amino acids: CASGKEGLESYEQYF. CDR3 DNA sequence: TGCGCCAGCGGAAAAGAGGGACTAGAGTCCTACGAGCAGTACTTC. The genes are TRBV5-1 and TRBJ2-7; 8 nucleotides line up with TRBD2. With 7 bases clipped from V and 1 base from J, the junction kept 10 bases outside the gene matches. Germline V gene lookup returns CDR1 SGHRS and CDR2 YFSETQ. The CDR3 is made up of 15 amino acids.

This rearrangement joins TRBV7-9 to TRBJ2-1; no reliable D call. The CDR3 totals 12 residues. Germline assignment: CDR1 SEHNR and CDR2 FQNEAQ (reference sequence). V was clipped by 1 base and J by 9 bases, with 7 bases between them. In DNA, the CDR3 is TGTGCCAGCAGCTTAGGGAGCGCTGAGCAGTTCTTC. Protein product: CASSLGSAEQFF.

The V and J genes are TRBV6-6 and TRBJ1-1, with a possible D match to TRBD1 (5 bases). Germline loops: CDR1 MNHNY, CDR2 SVGAGI (reference sequence). The CDR3 has 13 residues. Trimming left V 3 bases short and J 6 bases short, with 11 bases between. The CDR3 DNA is TGTGCCAGCAGTTATCCGGGGGGGGCTGAAGCTTTCTTT. This sequence encodes CASSYPGGAEAFF.

The rearrangement joins TRBV7-8 to TRBJ2-2; a possible D gene is TRBD2 (5 bases). Trimming cost V 1 base and J 1 base, with 10 bases left between them. Looked up from germline, CDR1 is SGHVS and CDR2 is FQNEAQ. CDR3 length: 16 amino acids. CDR3 DNA: TGTGCCAGCAGCTTAGATGCGGGTGGGAACACCGGGGAGCTGTTTTTT. Its protein is CASSLDAGGNTGELFF.

This chain joins TRBV7-6 and TRBJ2-3; TRBD2 matches 8 bases. The CDR3 spans 16 residues. V was clipped by 1 base and J by 1 base; unmatched bases: 4. The germline V gene encodes CDR1 SGHVS and CDR2 FNYEAQ. The CDR3 region has the DNA TGTGCCAGCAGCTTAGGGAGTAGCGGGGGCACAGATACGCAGTATTTT. Amino acid sequence: CASSLGSSGGTDTQYF. Full variable domain (outside the CDR3, taken from reference TRBV7-6 and TRBJ2-3): GAGVSQSPRYKVTKRGQDVALRCDPISGHVSLYWYRQALGQGPEFLTYFNYEAQQDKSGLPNDRFSAERPEGSISTLTIQRTEQRDSAMYRCASSLGSSGGTDTQYFGPGTRLTVL.

The genes are TRBV5-1 and TRBJ2-3; possible D gene TRBD1, 6 bases. Trimming removed 0 bases from V and 2 bases from J, with 10 bases in between. This CDR3 comprises 15 residues. Germline V gene sequence: CDR1 SGHRS, CDR2 YFSETQ. The CDR3 sequence is CASSLGQATTDTQYF. The CDR3 bases are TGCGCCAGCAGCTTGGGACAGGCTACCACAGATACGCAGTATTTT.

This clone was seen a handful of times. CDR3 coding DNA: TGTGCCTGGAGTGTACGGGGTGGATTGTCCTACGAGCAGTACTTC. Its translation: CAWSVRGGLSYEQYF. The gene calls are TRBV30 and TRBJ2-7, with D tentatively TRBD2 (5 bases). In germline, CDR1 is GTSNPN, CDR2 SVGIG (reference sequence). V lost 0 bases to trimming and J lost 1 base, with 13 bases between them. The CDR3 extends over 15 amino acids.

V gene TRBV27 combines with J gene TRBJ2-7, with TRBD2 identical over 11 bases. Trimming removed 3 bases from V and 6 bases from J; junction bases left unmatched: 13. The germline gives CDR1 MNHEY, CDR2 SMNVEV (reference sequence). This CDR3 contains 17 residues. The CDR3 nucleotides are TGTGCCAGCAGTTTCCTCATCGCCGGGACTAGCGGCACCGAGCAGTACTTC. Protein: CASSFLIAGTSGTEQYF.

The table lists this clone with a few counts. CDR3 sequence: CASSLGLARVTDTQYF. DNA for the CDR3: TGCGCCAGCAGCTTGGGACTAGCGAGGGTCACAGATACGCAGTATTTT. J is TRBJ2-3 and V is TRBV5-1, with 8 bases matching TRBD2. Germline assignment: CDR1 SGHRS and CDR2 YFSETQ. With 0 bases clipped from V and 2 bases from J, the junction kept 5 bases outside the gene matches. The CDR3 covers 16 residues.

V gene TRBV11-2 combines with J gene TRBJ1-1; 8 bases map to TRBD1. The CDR3 covers 14 residues. Germline V CDR1 and CDR2: SGHAT, FQNNGV. V lost 5 bases, J lost 4 bases, and 6 bases stayed unmatched. The CDR3, as DNA: TGTGCCAGCAGCCACGACAGGGGCGGCACTGAAGCTTTCTTT. As protein: CASSHDRGGTEAFF. Drawing the rest from reference TRBV11-2 and TRBJ1-1, the complete variable domain is EAGVAQSPRYKIIEKRQSVAFWCNPISGHATLYWYQQILGQGPKLLIQFQNNGVVDDSQLPKDRFSAERLKGVDSTLKIQPAKLEDSAVYLCASSHDRGGTEAFFGQGTRLTVV.

This sequence joins TRBV9 and TRBJ2-7; 12 bases match TRBD2. J was trimmed by 5 bases and V by 3 bases; bases with no gene match: 6. CDR3 length equals 15 residues. Germline CDR1 and CDR2: SGDLS and YYNGEE. This chain's CDR3 is CASSASGRAPDEQYF. CDR3 nucleotides: TGTGCCAGCAGCGCTAGCGGGAGGGCCCCGGACGAGCAGTACTTC.

The chain joins TRBV5-1 to TRBJ2-5; D gene ambiguous. The DNA end lines up better with TRBJ2-7; the J call may be wrong. This CDR3 is built from 14 residues. CDR1 is SGHRS, CDR2 YFSETQ, per germline. For the CDR3, the DNA is TGCGCCAGCAGCTTGGACGCGGAAAGCTACGAGCAGTACTTC. Amino acids: CASSLDAESYEQYF.